These 23 T cell receptor beta chains share one sample of origin, sequenced in a study of blood T cell repertoires in COVID-19. Here immunoSEQ multiplex PCR was the method, and the copy in TCRdb shows in-frame clones only, minus some. The sample has some 160,000 clones, around 76% seen once; the top ten hold about 4%. Specimen: peripheral blood. The receptors come from a man in his sixties with acute or convalescent COVID-19.

This chain uses TRBV7-8 with TRBJ2-1, with 9 nucleotides matching TRBD2. V shed 8 bases and J 7 bases; nucleotides not matched to a gene: 15. Germline V gives CDR1 SGHVS, CDR2 FQNEAQ. CDR3 length: 16 amino acids. The CDR3 loop is CASSLVLASGTNEQFF. Here the CDR3 DNA reads TGTGCCAGCTCCCTTGTCTTGGCTAGCGGGACGAATGAGCAGTTCTTC. Together with reference TRBV7-8 and TRBJ2-1, the CDR3 gives the full variable domain: GAGVSQSPRYKVAKRGQDVALRCDPISGHVSLFWYQQALGQGPEFLTYFQNEAQLDKSGLPSDRFFAERPEGSVSTLKIQRTQQEDSAVYLCASSLVLASGTNEQFFGPGTRLTVL.

This clone was observed a handful of times. The J gene is TRBJ1-1, the V gene TRBV6-5; D perhaps matches TRBD1 (5 bases). Germline CDR1 and CDR2: MNHEY and SVGAGI. This CDR3 has 13 amino acids. V lost 2 bases to trimming and J lost 7 bases, with 11 bases between them. DNA for the CDR3: TGTGCCAGCAGTTACGGTGCGGGGGGTGAAGCTTTCTTT. Translating it yields CASSYGAGGEAFF.

The CDR3 protein is CASSLATGSSYNSPLHF. CDR3 in DNA: TGTGCCAGCAGCTTAGCAACAGGGAGCTCCTATAATTCACCCCTCCACTTT. The chain couples TRBV7-9 to TRBJ1-6, with TRBD1 as a possible D gene (6 bases). Germline lookup yields CDR1 SEHNR and CDR2 FQNEAQ (reference sequence). This CDR3 has 17 amino acids. Deletions cut 0 bases from V and 0 bases from J, with 9 bases between.

This clone was seen many times. J is TRBJ2-1 and V is TRBV9; TRBD2 aligns across 10 bases. CDR1 SGDLS and CDR2 YYNGEE come from the germline V gene. The junction had 3 bases not matched to a gene; V was cut back by 0 bases and J by 3 bases. The CDR3 contains 16 residues. CDR3 amino acids: CASSVGASGSYNEQFF. The CDR3 DNA is TGTGCCAGCAGCGTAGGGGCTAGCGGGAGCTACAATGAGCAGTTCTTC.

The CDR3 spells CASSEQGATSYEQYF. CDR3 sequence (DNA): TGTGCCAGCAGTGAACAGGGGGCTACCTCCTACGAGCAGTACTTC. This chain links TRBV2 with TRBJ2-7, with 8 positions matching TRBD1. CDR1 is SNHLY, CDR2 FYNNEI, per germline. V lost 2 bases, J lost 0 bases, and 3 bases stayed unmatched. The CDR3 is made up of 15 amino acids.

The table lists this clone with a few counts. V is TRBV6-5 and J is TRBJ2-5; a possible D gene is TRBD2 (6 bases). The CDR3 totals 14 residues. Germline V lookup: CDR1 MNHEY, CDR2 SVGAGI. Trimming shortened V by 6 bases and J by 1 base, and 12 bases separated the two germline ends. DNA for the CDR3: TGTGCCAGCAGAACTGGAGGGAGCCAAGAGACCCAGTACTTC. Protein: CASRTGGSQETQYF.

The chain employs TRBV6-2 or TRBV6-3 and TRBJ2-5; 8 bases align to TRBD2. The CDR3 is 17 amino acids. Losses at the gene ends were 2 bases for V and 4 bases for J; bases not matched to a gene: 12. The germline V gene encodes CDR1 MNHEY and CDR2 SVGEGT. CDR3 residues: CASSYPKERELGETQYF. The CDR3 nucleotides read TGTGCCAGCAGTTACCCGAAAGAGCGGGAGCTGGGAGAGACCCAGTACTTC.

About this clone: The same CDR3 also results from other DNA sequences found in this sample. The chain has TRBV27 and TRBJ2-7; the D gene is possibly TRBD1 (5 bases). Germline V CDR1 and CDR2: MNHEY, SMNVEV (reference sequence). This CDR3 spans 13 amino acids. V was trimmed by 3 bases and J by 1 base, leaving 7 bases between them. The CDR3: CASSFRESYEQYF. CDR3 DNA: TGTGCCAGCAGTTTCAGGGAATCCTACGAGCAGTACTTC.

This clone was seen once. This sequence joins TRBV2 and TRBJ2-3, with 14 bases aligning to TRBD2. Unmatched junction bases numbered 2, after V lost 8 bases and J lost 4 bases. Looked up from germline, CDR1 is SNHLY and CDR2 is FYNNEI. This CDR3 is 14 amino acids long. CDR3 in DNA: TGTGCCAGCCCGACTAGCGGGAGGGCAGATACGCAGTATTTT. This encodes CASPTSGRADTQYF.

V and J are TRBV7-7 and TRBJ2-1; 9 bases fit TRBD2. The ends lost 1 base at V and 6 bases at J; junction bases unmatched: 7. The CDR3 consists of 16 residues. Germline V gene lookup returns CDR1 SSHAT and CDR2 FNYEAQ (reference sequence). CDR3 sequence (DNA): TGTGCCAGCAGCTTAGAGGTTAGCGGGAGAGGCAATGAGCAGTTCTTC. It specifies CASSLEVSGRGNEQFF.

The rearrangement uses TRBV27 and TRBJ2-5; a weak D match, TRBD2 (6 bases). This CDR3 has 15 residues. Trimming left V 8 bases short and J 5 bases short, with 21 bases between. Germline V CDR1 and CDR2: MNHEY, SMNVEV (reference sequence). The CDR3 reads CASSFFRGGTETQYF. CDR3 coding DNA: TGTGCCAGCTCTTTTTTCCGTGGCGGGACGGAGACCCAGTACTTC.

V usage is TRBV6-2 or TRBV6-3 and J usage is TRBJ2-1; TRBD2 agrees at 14 bases. CDR1 is MNHEY, CDR2 SVGEGT, per germline. This CDR3 contains 16 residues. V lost 2 bases to trimming and J lost 7 bases; unmatched junction nucleotides: 4. DNA for the CDR3: TGTGCCAGCAGTTACCGACTAGCGGGAGGGCCGAATGAGCAGTTCTTC. Its protein product is CASSYRLAGGPNEQFF.

Of note for this clone: The same CDR3 can be traced to other DNA sequences in this sample. V is TRBV5-1 and J is TRBJ2-1, with TRBD2 matching 10 bases. In germline, CDR1 is SGHRS, CDR2 YFSETQ. J was trimmed by 0 bases and V by 3 bases; bases with no gene match: 0. The CDR3 contains 15 residues. The CDR3 DNA follows: TGCGCCAGCAGCTCTAGCGGGAGCTCCTACAATGAGCAGTTCTTC. This gives the protein CASSSSGSSYNEQFF.

The chain has TRBV11-2 and TRBJ2-5; 9 nucleotides line up with TRBD2. V lost 5 bases and J lost 4; bases outside the gene matches: 11. The CDR3 is made up of 16 amino acids. Germline lookup yields CDR1 SGHAT and CDR2 FQNNGV. As DNA, the CDR3 is TGTGCCAGCAGCCCACGTGCGGGAGGGGTAGGAGAGACCCAGTACTTC. It yields the protein CASSPRAGGVGETQYF.

This chain connects TRBV9 to TRBJ2-1; 9 bases map to TRBD1. Germline CDR1 reads SGDLS; CDR2 reads YYNGEE. The V and J ends lost 4 bases and 0 bases, in that order; junction bases with no gene match: 5. The CDR3 runs to 16 residues. The CDR3 reads CASSTSDRGSYNEQFF. The CDR3 DNA reads TGTGCCAGCAGCACCTCGGACAGGGGCTCCTACAATGAGCAGTTCTTC.

This clone was seen a single time. The chain couples TRBV5-1 to TRBJ2-2, with D possibly matching TRBD1 (6 bases). The CDR3 spans 14 residues. Trimming shortened V by 3 bases and J by 4 bases, and 10 bases separated the two germline ends. Germline values: CDR1 SGHRS, CDR2 YFSETQ. The CDR3 is CASSSQGSTGELFF. The CDR3 nucleotides are TGCGCCAGCAGCTCACAGGGTAGCACCGGGGAGCTGTTTTTT.

V gene TRBV7-9 combines with J gene TRBJ2-5; TRBD2 agrees at 8 bases. The CDR3 consists of 18 residues. With V trimmed by 3 bases and J by 0 bases, 12 bases remained unmatched. The germline CDR1 and CDR2 sequences are SEHNR and FQNEAQ (reference sequence). CDR3 region: CASSFSRSGGPYQETQYF. CDR3 in DNA: TGTGCCAGCAGCTTCAGCCGATCGGGAGGGCCGTACCAAGAGACCCAGTACTTC.

V gene TRBV4-1 combines with J gene TRBJ2-5; TRBD1 matches 10 bases. The CDR3 extends over 15 amino acids. Germline CDR1 reads MGHRA; CDR2 reads YSYEKL. Trimming at V came to 4 bases and at J to 5 bases, leaving 7 bases not matched to a gene. CDR3 residues: CASSLTGQGSETQYF. CDR3 in DNA: TGCGCCAGCAGCCTCACGGGACAGGGGTCGGAGACCCAGTACTTC.

The chain joins TRBV2 to TRBJ2-2; D perhaps matches TRBD1 (6 bases). The V gene lost 10 bases and the J gene lost 4 bases, with 19 bases spanning the gap. This CDR3 has 15 amino acids. Germline V lookup: CDR1 SNHLY, CDR2 FYNNEI. The CDR3 DNA is TGTGCCACCCGAGGAACAGGGTCGAGCACCGGGGAGCTGTTTTTT. Translated: CATRGTGSSTGELFF.

This clone was seen ten or more times. V usage is TRBV6-4 and J usage is TRBJ2-6, with D hard to call. CDR1 and CDR2 from the germline V gene are MRHNA and SNTAGT. Trimming pared 8 bases from V and 1 base from J, leaving 9 bases between. CDR3 size: 14 residues. This CDR3 is CASRSWSGANVLTF. In DNA, the CDR3 is TGTGCCAGCCGGTCCTGGTCTGGGGCCAACGTCCTGACTTTC.

This chain joins TRBV11-3 and TRBJ2-3; 11 nucleotides agree with TRBD2. Looked up from germline, CDR1 is SGHNT and CDR2 is YENEEA. J lost 6 bases, V lost 4 bases, and 6 bases had no gene match. CDR3 size: 15 residues. CDR3 in amino acids: CASSSGLAGEDTQYF. The DNA of the CDR3 is TGTGCCAGCAGCTCCGGACTAGCGGGCGAGGATACGCAGTATTTT. The variable domain in full, with the rest retrieved from reference TRBV11-3 and TRBJ2-3, is EAGVVQSPRYKIIEKKQPVAFWCNPISGHNTLYWYLQNLGQGPELLIRYENEEAVDDSQLPKDRFSAERLKGVDSTLKIQPAELGDSAVYLCASSSGLAGEDTQYFGPGTRLTVL.

The CDR3 here is CASRERFNQPQHF. As DNA, the CDR3 is TGCGCCAGCAGGGAGCGTTTCAATCAGCCCCAGCATTTT. The chain uses TRBV10-2 and TRBJ1-5, with no clear D. The V gene's germline CDR1 is WSHSY and CDR2 SAAADI. This CDR3 is 13 amino acids long. V shed 6 bases and J shed 3 bases, with 9 bases lying between them.

The chain links TRBV28 to TRBJ2-3; 12 nucleotides agree with TRBD2. CDR1 is MDHEN, CDR2 SYDVKM, per germline. V lost 6 bases to trimming and J lost 5 bases; unmatched junction nucleotides: 0. There are 13 residues in the CDR3. CDR3 region: CASRTSGRDTQYF. CDR3 sequence (DNA): TGTGCCAGCAGGACTAGCGGGAGAGATACGCAGTATTTT.